The 22 T cell receptor beta chains presented below share a single source sample, sequenced in a study of T cell clonotyping in hematopoietic cell transplantation. Measured with immunoSEQ multiplex PCR; TCRdb has only the in-frame clones, and not every one. The profile covers roughly 15,000 clones, with 62% appearing a single time and about 8.8% taken by the ten largest. The sequenced sample was PBMCs. The receptors originated from a human donor who either received an allogeneic hematopoietic cell transplant for a myeloid malignancy or was a related donor (not recorded which). Some clones in this sample may be carry-over from other donors' samples.

The chain has TRBV6-5 and TRBJ2-7; a possible D gene is TRBD1 (6 bases). The germline CDR1 and CDR2 sequences are MNHEY and SVGAGI. V was cut by 10 bases and J by 2 bases, with 21 bases left in between. The CDR3 is 15 amino acids. The chain's CDR3 is CATRGATGSPYEQYF. CDR3 nucleotides: TGTGCCACCAGGGGAGCAACCGGCTCTCCCTACGAGCAGTACTTC.

The gene calls are TRBV11-3 and TRBJ2-5, with 9 bases lining up with TRBD1. V lost 5 bases, J lost 9 bases, and 4 bases stayed unmatched. From germline, CDR1 is SGHNT and CDR2 YENEEA. The CDR3 sequence is 12 residues long. The CDR3 DNA reads as TGTGCCAGCAGCAGGGACAGGGTGGCCCAGTACTTC. Translating gives CASSRDRVAQYF.

The chain links TRBV5-8 to TRBJ2-5; 15 positions match TRBD2. This CDR3 has 18 amino acids. J lost 1 base, V lost 4 bases, and 8 bases had no gene match. Germline V gives CDR1 SGHTS, CDR2 YDEGEE. CDR3 nucleotides: TGTGCCAGCAGCCGGGGGACTAGCGGGGGGCTGGGCCAAGAGACCCAGTACTTC. Translating gives CASSRGTSGGLGQETQYF.

The V and J genes are TRBV29-1 and TRBJ2-2, with TRBD1 matching 9 bases. V shed 8 bases and J 5 bases; nucleotides not matched to a gene: 6. CDR1 SQVTM and CDR2 ANQGSEA come from the germline V gene. The CDR3 length is 13 residues. The CDR3 DNA is TGCAGCATCCGGGACAGGGTGACCGGGGAGCTGTTTTTT. It yields the protein CSIRDRVTGELFF.

The CDR3 DNA is TGTGCCAGTAGTACTTACCTGGCGGAGGACATTCAGTACTTC. It translates to CASSTYLAEDIQYF. V gene TRBV19 combines with J gene TRBJ2-4, with D possibly matching TRBD2 (5 bases). This CDR3 comprises 14 residues. CDR1 and CDR2 from the germline V gene are LNHDA and SQIVND (reference sequence). The V end lost 4 bases, the J end lost 8 bases, and 15 bases lay between the germline ends.

V usage is TRBV2 and J usage is TRBJ2-2; possibly TRBD1 for D (6 bases). Trimming removed 3 bases at V and 7 bases at J, with 12 bases between. The CDR3 covers 14 residues. Per germline, CDR1 SNHLY and CDR2 FYNNEI. This CDR3 reads CASSEGRGGGELFF. DNA of the CDR3: TGTGCCAGCAGTGAGGGCAGGGGTGGCGGGGAGCTGTTTTTT.

This chain uses TRBV25-1 with TRBJ2-5; TRBD1 matches 9 bases. Germline V lookup: CDR1 MGHDK, CDR2 SYGVNS. CDR3 size: 16 residues. V shed 2 bases and J 1 base; nucleotides not matched to a gene: 5. The CDR3 DNA sequence: TGTGCCAGCAGTGAAATCTCGACAGGGGGCCAAGAGACCCAGTACTTC. This codes for CASSEISTGGQETQYF.

The gene calls are TRBV27 and TRBJ2-3, with TRBD2 matching over 8 bases. In germline, CDR1 is MNHEY, CDR2 SMNVEV (reference sequence). The V and J ends lost 3 bases and 5 bases, in that order; junction bases with no gene match: 7. The CDR3 contains 15 residues. The CDR3 sequence is CASSLGETSVDTQYF. Written as DNA, the CDR3 is TGTGCCAGCAGTTTGGGGGAGACTAGCGTAGATACGCAGTATTTT.

This clone was seen just once. The CDR3, as DNA: TGCGCCAGCAGCTTGGAGACAGAGCCAGGACCGACCCAGTACTTC. As protein: CASSLETEPGPTQYF. The chain has TRBV5-1 and TRBJ2-5, with a possible D match to TRBD1 (5 bases). The V gene's germline CDR1 is SGHRS and CDR2 YFSETQ. V lost 0 bases to trimming and J lost 7 bases, with 16 bases between them. The CDR3 length is 15 residues.

The chain has TRBV7-8 and TRBJ1-2, with 11 bases fitting TRBD1. Germline V gives CDR1 SGHVS, CDR2 FQNEAQ. CDR3 length: 16 residues. The J segment lost 5 bases and the V segment lost 1 base, leaving 6 bases of the junction unmatched. CDR3: CASSLGGQGEGYGYTF. The CDR3 bases are TGTGCCAGCAGCTTAGGGGGACAGGGGGAAGGATATGGCTACACCTTC.

This clone was seen a handful of times. The chain's CDR3 is CASSSQADQPQHF. The CDR3 nucleotides read TGTGCCAGCAGCTCCCAAGCGGATCAGCCCCAGCATTTT. J is TRBJ1-5 and V is TRBV7-2; no reliable D call. The V gene's germline CDR1 is SGHTA and CDR2 FQGNSA. V was cut by 4 bases and J by 5 bases, with 9 bases left in between. This CDR3 is built from 13 residues.

The chain joins TRBV6-1 to TRBJ1-2; tentatively, D is TRBD1 (6 bases). V dropped 6 bases and J dropped 3 bases, with 8 bases sitting between them. Germline V gives CDR1 MNHNS, CDR2 SASEGT. This CDR3 comprises 12 residues. The CDR3 is CASRQGDYGYTF. DNA for the CDR3: TGTGCCAGCAGACAGGGTGACTATGGCTACACCTTC.

This clone has a handful of counts. The rearrangement joins TRBV28 to TRBJ1-2, with D unclear. With 5 bases removed from V and 4 bases from J, the gap between germline ends came to 11 bases. From germline, CDR1 is MDHEN and CDR2 SYDVKM. The CDR3 runs to 13 residues. The CDR3 protein is CASSNLAFYGYTF. The CDR3 nucleotides are TGTGCCAGCAGTAATTTGGCATTCTATGGCTACACCTTC.

This clone has just one count. The CDR3 DNA follows: TGTGCCAGCAGCGTAGAAGGGGACACAGGTGAGCAGTTCTTC. Translation: CASSVEGDTGEQFF. The chain couples TRBV9 to TRBJ2-1, with TRBD1 as a possible D gene (6 bases). Deletions cut 0 bases from V and 9 bases from J, with 13 bases between. CDR1 SGDLS and CDR2 YYNGEE come from the germline V gene. The CDR3 runs 14 residues. Full variable domain (rest looked up from reference TRBV9 and TRBJ2-1): DSGVTQTPKHLITATGQRVTLRCSPRSGDLSVYWYQQSLDQGLQFLIQYYNGEERAKGNILERFSAQQFPDLHSELNLSSLELGDSALYFCASSVEGDTGEQFFGPGTRLTVL.

This clone has only a few counts. This rearrangement joins TRBV7-3 to TRBJ2-6; TRBD1 aligns across 11 bases. CDR3 size: 17 residues. The ends lost 3 bases at V and 4 bases at J; junction bases unmatched: 5. CDR1 and CDR2 from the germline V gene are SGHTA and FQGTGA. Here the CDR3 reads CASSFGTGGSGANVLTF. CDR3 coding DNA: TGTGCCAGCAGCTTCGGGACAGGGGGTTCAGGGGCCAACGTCCTGACTTTC.

The table lists this clone with a count of one. The CDR3 bases are TGCAGCGTTTCACAGGGAAGGGAGACCCAGTACTTC. This gives the protein CSVSQGRETQYF. This rearrangement joins TRBV29-1 to TRBJ2-5; TRBD1 might be the D (6 bases). The V end lost 5 bases, the J end lost 5 bases, and 12 bases lay between the germline ends. Germline CDR1 reads SQVTM; CDR2 reads ANQGSEA. The CDR3 extends over 12 amino acids.

The chain combines TRBV11-3 with TRBJ2-2, with D possibly being TRBD2 (6 bases). The germline gives CDR1 SGHNT, CDR2 YENEEA. Trimming removed 5 bases from V and 3 bases from J, with 10 bases in between. The CDR3 is made up of 14 amino acids. CDR3 DNA: TGTGCCAGCAGCCCTCGGGGGTACACCGGGGAGCTGTTTTTT. It codes for CASSPRGYTGELFF.

Comment on this clone: Since a much larger clone is just one base distant, this may be a read error. The sample holds other DNA sequences that translate to the same CDR3. This chain connects TRBV4-3 to TRBJ1-4; 7 positions match TRBD1. The germline V gene has CDR1 LGHNA and CDR2 YSLEER. The length of the CDR3 is 16 residues. Here the CDR3 DNA reads TGCGCCAGCAGCCAAAGCAGGGGGGTAACTAATGAAAAGCTGTTTTTT. Amino acid sequence: CASSQSRGVTNEKLFF.

This clone was counted a single time. Written as DNA, the CDR3 is TGTGCCTGGAGTGTATCCTGGCAAGAGACCCAGTACTTC. Residues: CAWSVSWQETQYF. The chain has TRBV30 and TRBJ2-5; D unclear. Germline V gene data show CDR1 as GTSNPN and CDR2 as SVGIG (reference sequence). Trimming pared 0 bases from V and 2 bases from J, leaving 7 bases between. This CDR3 comprises 13 residues.

The chain couples TRBV5-1 to TRBJ1-2; 9 bases line up with TRBD1. V dropped 0 bases and J dropped 4; count of bases not matched to a gene: 7. Germline CDR1 SGHRS, CDR2 YFSETQ. The length of the CDR3 is 16 residues. CDR3 in DNA: TGCGCCAGCAGCTTGGCCGGGGACAGGGACCCCTATGGCTACACCTTC. Its protein is CASSLAGDRDPYGYTF.

The chain recombines TRBV10-3 with TRBJ1-2, with 7 bases fitting TRBD1. CDR3 length: 11 residues. Looked up from germline, CDR1 is ENHRY and CDR2 is SYGVKD. V gave up 10 bases and J gave up 8 bases; unmatched junction bases: 7. The CDR3 region is CATEGGGGYTF. CDR3 coding DNA: TGTGCCACGGAGGGAGGGGGCGGCTACACCTTC.

This CDR3 is CASSYSPGTNGYTF. DNA of the CDR3: TGTGCCAGCAGTTACTCCCCGGGAACGAATGGCTACACCTTC. The chain combines TRBV6-6 with TRBJ1-2; D is undetermined. This CDR3 has 14 residues. Germline V gene data show CDR1 as MNHNY and CDR2 as SVGAGI (reference sequence). Trimming stripped 0 bases from V and 6 bases from J, with 11 bases between.